A selection of T cell receptor beta chains follows, all from one sample in a study of tumor-infiltrating lymphocytes in glioblastoma multiforme. Using its own MiXCR run on the multiplex PCR reads, TCRdb lists one record per CDR3 protein. The sample contains about 9,600 distinct CDR3 sequences, about 67% of which appear only once. The sample taken for sequencing was brain tumor tissue. These receptors were taken from a male donor with glioblastoma. Each CDR3 is given with its conserved first and last residue. A D gene is named only where the DNA matches it firmly. Size is stated for part of the rows, as once, few or many counts, or as a class when the clone is expanded.

V gene	J gene	clone size	D gene	CDR3 protein	CDR3 DNA
TRBV28	TRBJ2-1	NA	TRBD2	CASSFGGRALNEQFF	TGTGCCAGCAGTTTCGGGGGGAGGGCCCTCAATGAGCAGTTCTTC
TRBV29-1	TRBJ2-1	NA	TRBD2	CSVAGGLADNEQFF	TGCAGCGTGGCGGGGGGGCTAGCAGACAATGAGCAGTTCTTC
TRBV20-1	TRBJ2-1	NA	TRBD2	CSARGTSVVDEQFF	TGCAGTGCTAGAGGGACTAGCGTTGTCGATGAGCAGTTCTTC
TRBV7-9	TRBJ2-2	many	TRBD2	CASSPPPTSGPRAGELFF	TGTGCCAGCAGCCCACCCCCTACTAGCGGCCCTCGGGCCGGGGAGCTGTTTTTT
TRBV20-1	TRBJ2-3	NA	TRBD2	CSARSGLAGVTDTQYF	TGCAGTGCTAGATCTGGACTAGCGGGGGTCACAGATACGCAGTATTTT
TRBV11-1	TRBJ2-3	NA	NA	CASSDSFLDTQYF	TGTGCCAGCAGTGACAGTTTCTTAGATACGCAGTATTTT
TRBV29-1	TRBJ2-3	NA	TRBD1	CSVRDRAGVDTQYF	TGCAGCGTACGGGACAGGGCAGGAGTGGATACGCAGTATTTT
TRBV20-1	TRBJ2-1	once	NA	CSADWWGKHDEQFF	TGCAGTGCTGACTGGTGGGGGAAACACGATGAGCAGTTCTTC
TRBV10-3	TRBJ1-2	NA	NA	CAIKLEGSSGYTF	TGTGCGATCAAGTTAGAGGGATCTAGCGGCTACACCTTC
TRBV11-1	TRBJ2-2	few	TRBD2	CASSPGTSGYTGELFF	TGTGCCAGCAGCCCCGGGACTAGCGGTTACACCGGGGAGCTGTTTTTT
TRBV20-1	TRBJ1-2	once	NA	CSARVDDYGYTF	TGCAGTGCTAGGGTGGATGACTATGGCTACACCTTC
TRBV10-2	TRBJ2-6	few	NA	CASTPRDTGANVLTF	TGCGCTAGCACCCCCCGGGACACTGGGGCCAACGTCCTGACTTTC
TRBV11-3	TRBJ2-7	NA	TRBD1	CASSLVDRGNERYF	TGTGCCAGCAGCTTAGTTGACAGGGGAAACGAGCGGTACTTC
TRBV20-1	TRBJ2-2	NA	TRBD2	CSARPSGVLGGELFF	TGCAGTGCTAGACCAAGCGGGGTCTTAGGCGGGGAGCTGTTTTTT
TRBV10-3	TRBJ1-3	NA	TRBD1	CAIGREGQMLGNTIYF	TGTGCCATCGGACGGGAGGGACAGATGTTGGGAAACACCATATATTTT
TRBV29-1	TRBJ2-7	NA	TRBD2	CRAAGLAGDYEQYF	TGCAGAGCCGCAGGGCTAGCGGGAGACTACGAGCAGTACTTC
TRBV11-3	TRBJ2-7	NA	NA	CASSLQSEQYF	TGTGCCAGCAGCCTCCAGAGCGAGCAGTACTTC
TRBV10-1	TRBJ2-2	few	NA	CASSGGSAGELFF	TGCGCCAGCAGTGGGGGTAGCGCCGGGGAGCTGTTTTTT
TRBV11-2	TRBJ2-5	NA	NA	CASSLDPGFETQYF	TGTGCCAGCAGCTTAGATCCGGGGTTTGAGACCCAGTACTTC
TRBV12-3/TRBV12-4	TRBJ2-3	NA	NA	CASNPSGACQPQYF	TGTGCCAGCAACCCCTCCGGAGCGTGTCAGCCCCAGTATTTT
TRBV7-9	TRBJ1-1	NA	NA	CASSSFSNTEAFF	TGTGCCAGCAGCTCCTTCAGCAACACTGAAGCTTTCTTT
TRBV11-3	TRBJ1-4	NA	NA	CARSYRRIVNEKLFF	TGTGCCAGGAGCTATCGACGGATTGTGAATGAAAAACTGTTTTTT
TRBV4-1	TRBJ2-7	once	NA	CAIGQGGYEQYF	TGCGCCATCGGCCAAGGGGGGTACGAGCAGTACTTC
TRBV5-4	TRBJ2-2	medium-sized	NA	CASSRDFSNTGELFF	TGTGCCAGCAGCCGGGACTTCTCGAACACCGGGGAGCTGTTTTTT
TRBV6-1	TRBJ2-2	NA	TRBD2	CASSEESGTNGELFF	TGTGCCAGCAGTGAAGAGAGCGGGACCAACGGGGAGCTGTTTTTT
TRBV20-1	TRBJ2-3	NA	NA	CSASRLGLAGGPSSTDTQYF	TGCAGTGCTAGTCGCCTCGGACTAGCAGGGGGGCCGAGTAGCACAGATACGCAGTATTTT
TRBV6-6	TRBJ1-5	NA	TRBD1	CASKDRAGQPQHF	TGTGCCAGCAAGGACAGGGCGGGCCAGCCCCAGCATTTT
TRBV10-2	TRBJ1-2	NA	NA	CASSDGVASGYTF	TGCGCCAGCAGTGATGGGGTGGCCAGTGGCTACACCTTC
TRBV29-1	TRBJ2-1	hyperexpanded	NA	CSVGGRQGGNEQFF	TGCAGCGTTGGGGGGCGGCAGGGGGGCAATGAGCAGTTCTTC
TRBV6-2/TRBV6-3	TRBJ2-6	once	NA	CASSRDGAAGANVLTF	TGTGCCAGCAGTCGGGACGGGGCTGCTGGGGCCAACGTCCTGACTTTC
TRBV12-3/TRBV12-4	TRBJ2-3	NA	TRBD2	CASGTGLAGGKRRDTQYF	TGTGCCAGCGGAACCGGATTAGCGGGAGGCAAAAGGCGAGATACGCAGTATTTT
TRBV6-2/TRBV6-3	TRBJ2-7	NA	NA	CASSPREGWGEQYF	TGTGCCAGCAGTCCTCGAGAAGGGTGGGGCGAGCAGTACTTC
TRBV6-5	TRBJ2-7	few	NA	CACHGGTAYEQYF	TGTGCCTGCCATGGAGGGACTGCCTACGAGCAGTACTTC
TRBV20-1	TRBJ1-5	NA	NA	CSAKGTSGSTDTQHF	TGCAGTGCTAAAGGGACTAGCGGATCCACAGATACGCAGCATTTT
TRBV24-1	TRBJ2-1	once	NA	CATSDFTAATVDEQFF	TGTGCCACCAGTGATTTTACAGCCGCCACGGTCGATGAGCAGTTCTTC
TRBV6-1	TRBJ1-6	NA	NA	CAGSEEGRPDSPLDF	TGTGCCGGCAGTGAAGAGGGGAGGCCGGATTCACCCCTCGACTTC
TRBV10-3	TRBJ2-5	NA	TRBD2	CAIASSGAGETQYF	TGTGCCATCGCGTCTAGCGGGGCTGGGGAGACCCAGTACTTC
TRBV7-9	TRBJ2-7	NA	NA	CASSLGRGRLGYEQYF	TGTGCCAGCAGCTTAGGTCGGGGCAGGTTGGGCTACGAGCAGTACTTC
TRBV11-2	TRBJ2-7	NA	NA	CASSLGTIYKRYF	TGTGCCAGCAGCTTAGGGACAATCTACAAGCGGTACTTC
TRBV11-2	TRBJ1-1	few	NA	CASSLGQLDTEAFF	TGTGCCAGCAGCTTAGGTCAGTTAGACACTGAAGCTTTCTTT
TRBV19	TRBJ2-3	NA	TRBD1	CASSIRTGGTDTQYF	TGTGCCAGTAGTATCCGGACAGGGGGCACAGATACGCAGTATTTT
TRBV29-1	TRBJ1-5	NA	TRBD1	CSVKVGTGVNQPQHF	TGCAGCGTTAAGGTTGGGACAGGGGTGAATCAGCCCCAGCATTTT
TRBV11-2	TRBJ2-1	few	NA	CASSLAGSSYNEQFF	TGTGCCAGCAGCTTAGCGGGTAGCTCCTACAATGAGCAGTTCTTC
TRBV12-3/TRBV12-4	TRBJ2-3	NA	NA	CASSMTGSTDTQYF	TGTGCCAGCAGCATGACAGGTAGCACAGATACGCAGTATTTT
TRBV6-1	TRBJ2-7	medium-sized	TRBD2	CASSEAGGSSYEQYF	TGTGCCAGCAGTGAAGCGGGAGGGAGCTCCTACGAGCAGTACTTC
TRBV10-2	TRBJ1-5	NA	NA	CASSESGGNQPQHF	TGCGCCAGCAGTGAGTCTGGGGGAAATCAGCCCCAGCATTTT
TRBV19	TRBJ1-1	NA	TRBD1	CASSPVVQGALKDTEAFF	TGTGCCAGTAGTCCGGTAGTACAGGGGGCGCTCAAGGACACTGAAGCTTTCTTT
TRBV5-1	TRBJ1-1	many	TRBD1	CASSWGTGHTEAFF	TGCGCCAGCAGCTGGGGGACAGGGCACACTGAAGCTTTCTTT
TRBV20-1	TRBJ1-5	NA	NA	CSARDGGTPSNQPQHF	TGCAGTGCTAGAGATGGTGGGACACCCAGCAATCAGCCCCAGCATTTT
TRBV5-4	TRBJ2-4	NA	TRBD1	CASSSGQKLAKNIQYF	TGTGCCAGCAGCTCGGGACAGAAGCTAGCCAAAAACATTCAGTACTTC
TRBV20-1	TRBJ2-3	NA	TRBD2	CSVTVAGERDTQYF	TGCAGTGTCACGGTAGCGGGAGAGCGAGATACGCAGTATTTT
TRBV28	TRBJ1-5	many	TRBD1	CASSLGRGPNQPQHF	TGTGCCAGCAGTTTAGGTAGGGGGCCCAATCAGCCCCAGCATTTT
TRBV6-1	TRBJ2-2	medium-sized	TRBD1	CASSAEGQGRNGELFF	TGTGCCAGTTCGGCAGAGGGACAGGGTAGGAACGGGGAGCTGTTTTTT
TRBV12-3/TRBV12-4	TRBJ2-1	NA	NA	CASSPDSSSYNEQFF	TGTGCCAGCAGTCCGGACTCAAGCTCCTACAATGAGCAGTTCTTC
TRBV20-1	TRBJ2-2	large	NA	CSANGPQNTGELFF	TGCAGTGCTAATGGACCGCAGAACACCGGGGAGCTGTTTTTT